This entry features one TCR beta chain sequence. Authors' data handling: Scientists estimated how many nucleated cells there were by amplifying reference gene primers. Data came from immunoSEQ multiplex PCR; TCRdb stores just in-frame clones and leaves some out. The V and J calls and the clone size are those of that table, but D and trimming were determined from the DNA. The top ten clones hold around 6.2% of a sample with approximately 100,000 clones, over 60% of them seen once. CDR3 length equals 15 residues. The germline CDR1 and CDR2 sequences are MNHEY and SVGAGI. V gave up 4 bases and J gave up 4 bases, with 14 bases separating them. The data are from a study of blood T cell repertoires in COVID-19. Overall study: Samples came from the United States, Italy and Spain, spanning acute and convalescent COVID-19. PBMCs, B-cell-depleted T cells, or T cells provided the cDNA or gDNA that made up the material.

Those enrolled in Seattle joined during active infection and were followed longitudinally afterward. The gene calls are TRBV6-5 and TRBJ2-1, with a weak D call TRBD1 (6 bases). Material for sequencing was peripheral blood. The receptor's source is a man older than 75 with COVID-19, enrolled during active disease. The CDR3 spells CASSSSGTPYNEQFF. The CDR3 DNA is TGTGCCAGCAGTTCCTCCGGGACACCTTACAATGAGCAGTTCTTC.